This T cell receptor (beta chain) stems from a study of T cells in Graves' hyperthyroidism and ophthalmopathy. This CDR3 comprises 16 residues. J was trimmed by 6 bases and V by 7 bases; bases with no gene match: 13. Per germline, CDR1 MDHEN and CDR2 SYDVKM. Exclusion followed for patients with uncontrolled infection, other autoimmune disease, pregnancy or lactation. TCR beta CDR3 region amplification was performed from RNA transcripts. HTBI primers were the set used in a first-round RT-PCR of the TCR CDR3. TCRdb independently ran MiXCR on the multiplex PCR reads; one entry per CDR3 protein. The sample consists of about 600,000 distinct CDR3 sequences, more than 15% of them appearing once. This clonotype was picked up many times.

This chain uses TRBV28 with TRBJ2-3, with 10 bases aligning to TRBD1. The receptor was isolated from a woman in her 40s with Graves' ophthalmopathy. Sequencing used blood. CDR3 sequence (DNA): TGTGCCAGCACCCCCTGGTCGGGACAGGGGCTGGATACGCAGTATTTT. Translated, it gives CASTPWSGQGLDTQYF.